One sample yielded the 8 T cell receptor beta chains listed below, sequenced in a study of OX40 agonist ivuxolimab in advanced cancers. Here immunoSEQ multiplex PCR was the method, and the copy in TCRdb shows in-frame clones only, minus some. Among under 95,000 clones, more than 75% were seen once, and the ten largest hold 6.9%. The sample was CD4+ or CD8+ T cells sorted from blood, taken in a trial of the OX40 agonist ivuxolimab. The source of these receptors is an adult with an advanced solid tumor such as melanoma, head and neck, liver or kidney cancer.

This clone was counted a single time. DNA for the CDR3: TGTGCCAGCAGTTACGGAGATTCTAATGGCTACACCTTC. It is translated as CASSYGDSNGYTF. V and J are TRBV6-5 and TRBJ1-2; no firm D call. CDR1 and CDR2 (germline): MNHEY, SVGAGI. With 2 bases removed from V and 6 bases from J, the gap between germline ends came to 10 bases. The CDR3 loop spans 13 amino acids.

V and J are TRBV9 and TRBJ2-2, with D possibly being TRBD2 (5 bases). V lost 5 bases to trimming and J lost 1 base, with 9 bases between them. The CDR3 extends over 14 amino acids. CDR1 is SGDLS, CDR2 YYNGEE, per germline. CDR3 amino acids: CASRAGGNTGELFF. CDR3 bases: TGTGCCAGCAGGGCCGGAGGGAACACCGGGGAGCTGTTTTTT.

For the CDR3, the DNA is TGTGCCAGCAGCTTAGGGCGAGCGGGAGGGCCGGGCTACGAGCAGTACTTC. This sequence encodes CASSLGRAGGPGYEQYF. The chain couples TRBV7-2 to TRBJ2-7; TRBD2 agrees at 10 bases. Per germline, CDR1 SGHTA and CDR2 FQGNSA. CDR3 length: 17 amino acids. V was clipped by 1 base and J by 3 bases; unmatched bases: 9.

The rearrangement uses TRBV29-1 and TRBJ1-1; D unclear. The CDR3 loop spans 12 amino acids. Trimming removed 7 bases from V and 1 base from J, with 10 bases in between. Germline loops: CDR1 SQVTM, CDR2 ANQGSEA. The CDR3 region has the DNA TGCAGCGCTCAATGGGGGAACACTGAAGCTTTCTTT. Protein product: CSAQWGNTEAFF.

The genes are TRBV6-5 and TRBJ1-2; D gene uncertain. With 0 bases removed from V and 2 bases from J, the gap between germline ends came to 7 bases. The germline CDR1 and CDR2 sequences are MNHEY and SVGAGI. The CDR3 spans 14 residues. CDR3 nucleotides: TGTGCCAGCAGTTACTCCTCAGCAAACTATGGCTACACCTTC. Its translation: CASSYSSANYGYTF.

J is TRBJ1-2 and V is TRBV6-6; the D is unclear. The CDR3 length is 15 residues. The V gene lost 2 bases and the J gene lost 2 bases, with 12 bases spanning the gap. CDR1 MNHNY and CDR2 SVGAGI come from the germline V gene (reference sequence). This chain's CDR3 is CASSYGRGGNYGYTF. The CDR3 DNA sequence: TGTGCCAGCAGTTACGGTCGGGGAGGGAACTATGGCTACACCTTC.

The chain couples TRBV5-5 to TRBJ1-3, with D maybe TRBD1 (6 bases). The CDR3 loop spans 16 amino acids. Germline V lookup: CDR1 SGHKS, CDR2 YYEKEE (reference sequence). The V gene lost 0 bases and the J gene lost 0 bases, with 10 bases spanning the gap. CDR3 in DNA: TGTGCCAGCAGCTTGGGTGGACAGTTCTCTGGAAACACCATATATTTT. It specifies CASSLGGQFSGNTIYF.

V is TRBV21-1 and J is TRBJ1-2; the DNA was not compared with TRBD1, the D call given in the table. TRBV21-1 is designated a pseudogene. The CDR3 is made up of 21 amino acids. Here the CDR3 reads CASRFGAEQTDDAHEGYGYTF. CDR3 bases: TGTGCCAGCAGGTTTGGGGCGGAGCAAACTGATGACGCCCATGAAGGGTATGGCTACACCTTC.